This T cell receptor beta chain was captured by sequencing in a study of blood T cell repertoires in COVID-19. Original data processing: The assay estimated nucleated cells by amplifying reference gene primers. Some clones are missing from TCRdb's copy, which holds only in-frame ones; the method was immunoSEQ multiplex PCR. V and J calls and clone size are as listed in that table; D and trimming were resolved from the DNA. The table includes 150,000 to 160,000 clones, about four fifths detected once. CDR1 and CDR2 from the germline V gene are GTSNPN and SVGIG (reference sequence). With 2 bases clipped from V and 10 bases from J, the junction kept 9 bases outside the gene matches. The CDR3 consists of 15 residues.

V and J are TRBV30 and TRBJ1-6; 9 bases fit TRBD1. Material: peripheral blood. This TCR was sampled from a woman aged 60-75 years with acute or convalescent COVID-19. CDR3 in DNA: TGTGCCTGGAGTTCTCCCGGGACAGGGCGATCACCCCTCCACTTT. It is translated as CAWSSPGTGRSPLHF.